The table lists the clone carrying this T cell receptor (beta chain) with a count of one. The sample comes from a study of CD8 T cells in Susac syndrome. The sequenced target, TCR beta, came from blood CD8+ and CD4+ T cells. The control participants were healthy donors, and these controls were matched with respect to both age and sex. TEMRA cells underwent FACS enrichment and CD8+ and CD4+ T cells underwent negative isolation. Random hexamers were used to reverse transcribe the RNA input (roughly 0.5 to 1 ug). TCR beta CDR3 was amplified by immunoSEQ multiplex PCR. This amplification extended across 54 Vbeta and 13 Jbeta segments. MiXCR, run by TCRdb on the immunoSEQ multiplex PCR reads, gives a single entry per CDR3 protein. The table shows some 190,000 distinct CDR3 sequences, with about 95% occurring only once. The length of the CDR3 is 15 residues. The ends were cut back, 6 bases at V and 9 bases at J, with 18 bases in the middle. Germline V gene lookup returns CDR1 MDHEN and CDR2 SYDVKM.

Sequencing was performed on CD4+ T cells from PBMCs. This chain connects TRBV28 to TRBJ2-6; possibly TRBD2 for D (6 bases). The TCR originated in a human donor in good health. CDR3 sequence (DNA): TGTGCCAGCAGAATACCTGGGGGGATAGGCAACGTCCTGACTTTC. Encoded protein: CASRIPGGIGNVLTF.